The 19 T cell receptor beta chains below come from one sample, sequenced in a study of blood T cell repertoires in COVID-19. Assay: immunoSEQ multiplex PCR; the TCRdb copy retains only in-frame clones and omits some. This sample has around 300,000 clones, with about 88% found just once. Material: peripheral blood. Receptors were obtained from an older woman with COVID-19, enrolled during active disease.

A word on this clone: Other DNA sequences within the sample encode an identical CDR3. The chain recombines TRBV12-3 or TRBV12-4 with TRBJ2-7, with a tentative D call TRBD1 (6 bases). The CDR3 spans 11 residues. Trimming pared 9 bases from V and 4 bases from J, leaving 10 bases between. The CDR3: CASSRGYEQYF. CDR3 coding DNA: TGTGCCAGTAGCAGGGGATACGAGCAGTACTTC.

The gene calls are TRBV3-1 (or the pseudogene TRBV3-2) and TRBJ2-7; D call uncertain. CDR3 length: 14 residues. Germline V gene lookup returns CDR1 LGHDT and CDR2 YNNKEL (reference sequence). Trimming removed 4 bases from V and 5 bases from J, with 15 bases in between. In DNA form, the CDR3 reads TGTGCCAGCAGCCGTGGATCCTCGGGTAACGAGCAGTACTTC. This encodes CASSRGSSGNEQYF.

The CDR3 coding sequence is TGTGCCAGCAGCCGGACGGGGGGGAATGAAAAACTGTTTTTT. As protein: CASSRTGGNEKLFF. The chain carries TRBV7-2 and TRBJ1-4; a possible D gene is TRBD1 (5 bases). The CDR3 totals 14 residues. Trimming took 5 bases from V and 5 from J, leaving 12 bases between them. The germline gives CDR1 SGHTA, CDR2 FQGNSA.

The CDR3 region has the DNA TGTGCCAGCGAGAGGGGGGGGCGAATCGGTCAGCCCCAGCATTTT. Translating it yields CASERGGRIGQPQHF. The J gene is TRBJ1-5, the V gene TRBV28, with D possibly being TRBD1 (6 bases). The ends were cut back, 8 bases at V and 6 bases at J, with 20 bases in the middle. The CDR3 sequence is 15 residues long. The V gene's germline CDR1 is MDHEN and CDR2 SYDVKM.

This chain links TRBV7-3 with TRBJ2-7; D remains ambiguous. The length of the CDR3 is 13 residues. CDR1 is SGHTA and CDR2 is FQGTGA in the germline V gene. V lost 2 bases, J lost 5 bases, and 10 bases lay in between. For the CDR3, the DNA is TGTGCCAGCAGCTTAGGCCCGATTAACGAGCAGTACTTC. Residues: CASSLGPINEQYF.

The genes are TRBV6-5 and TRBJ1-1; 10 nucleotides line up with TRBD1. The junction had 4 bases not matched to a gene; V was cut back by 6 bases and J by 6 bases. The CDR3 length is 13 residues. Germline assignment: CDR1 MNHEY and CDR2 SVGAGI. The CDR3 protein is CASRFGQGAEAFF. The CDR3 DNA is TGTGCCAGCAGATTCGGACAGGGGGCTGAAGCTTTCTTT.

The V call is TRBV2, the J call TRBJ2-5; D not certain. Per germline, CDR1 SNHLY and CDR2 FYNNEI. This CDR3 has 11 amino acids. With 6 bases removed from V and 4 bases from J, the gap between germline ends came to 6 bases. CDR3 sequence (DNA): TGTGCCAGCAGGGTGAGAGAGACCCAGTACTTC. Translating gives CASRVRETQYF.

This chain uses TRBV5-1 with TRBJ1-5; D is possibly TRBD1 (5 bases). In germline, CDR1 is SGHRS, CDR2 YFSETQ. V lost 0 bases and J lost 3, with 10 bases in between. The CDR3 consists of 15 residues. The CDR3 spells CASSLEGVPNQPQHF. The CDR3 nucleotides are TGCGCCAGCAGCTTGGAAGGGGTCCCCAATCAGCCCCAGCATTTT. Variable domain in full (rest from reference TRBV5-1 and TRBJ1-5): KAGVTQTPRYLIKTRGQQVTLSCSPISGHRSVSWYQQTPGQGLQFLFEYFSETQRNKGNFPGRFSGRQFSNSRSEMNVSTLELGDSALYLCASSLEGVPNQPQHFGDGTRLSIL.

The V gene is TRBV5-1, the J gene TRBJ2-3; a possible D gene is TRBD2 (5 bases). Trimming pared 0 bases from V and 1 base from J, leaving 21 bases between. Germline-derived CDR1 and CDR2 are SGHRS and YFSETQ. The CDR3 spans 19 residues. The CDR3 spells CASSLAYFPPKRRTDTQYF. The CDR3 DNA reads TGCGCCAGCAGCTTGGCCTATTTCCCCCCCAAGCGGCGCACAGATACGCAGTATTTT.

The chain employs TRBV3-1 (or the pseudogene TRBV3-2) and TRBJ1-2; 10 bases align to TRBD1. V shed 4 bases, J shed 2 bases, and the junction held 10 bases outside the gene matches. Per the germline V gene, CDR1 is LGHDT and CDR2 is YNNKEL (reference sequence). The CDR3 totals 17 residues. DNA of the CDR3: TGTGCCAGCAGCCCGACAGGGGGCGTCCAGGGGAACTATGGCTACACCTTC. This translates into CASSPTGGVQGNYGYTF.

Only one count was recorded for this clone. The rearrangement uses TRBV2 and TRBJ1-2; no definite D call. The germline V gene has CDR1 SNHLY and CDR2 FYNNEI. Trimming took off 1 base at V and 2 bases at J, with 5 bases between the two ends. The CDR3 contains 13 residues. Written as DNA, the CDR3 is TGTGCCAGCAGTGAAGGGGAGAACTATGGCTACACCTTC. This translates into CASSEGENYGYTF.

This sequence joins TRBV5-1 and TRBJ2-3, with 8 bases that match TRBD2. Unmatched junction bases numbered 11, after V lost 4 bases and J lost 4 bases. Germline V gives CDR1 SGHRS, CDR2 YFSETQ. This CDR3 is 16 amino acids long. The CDR3 sequence is CASSLAPAGASDTQYF. CDR3 nucleotides: TGCGCCAGCAGCCTGGCACCAGCGGGGGCCTCAGATACGCAGTATTTT.

The CDR3: CASSRPRDTQYF. The CDR3 nucleotides read TGTGCCAGCAGCCGCCCTCGGGATACGCAGTATTTT. The V gene is TRBV3-1 (or the pseudogene TRBV3-2), the J gene TRBJ2-3; no clear D. Per germline, CDR1 LGHDT and CDR2 YNNKEL (reference sequence). This CDR3 has 12 amino acids. V lost 4 bases, J lost 6 bases, and 8 bases lay in between.

The chain uses TRBV5-6 and TRBJ1-1; D is unclear. The CDR3 is 14 amino acids. Germline V gene sequence: CDR1 SGHDT, CDR2 YYEEEE. V was pared by 4 bases and J by 0 bases, with 10 bases between. As DNA, the CDR3 is TGTGCCAGCAGCCGCACAGTTTTGAACACTGAAGCTTTCTTT. Protein product: CASSRTVLNTEAFF.

The rearrangement uses TRBV18 and TRBJ2-3; perhaps TRBD1 as D (5 bases). CDR3 size: 12 residues. Trimming shortened V by 4 bases and J by 4 bases, and 6 bases separated the two germline ends. CDR1 is KGHSH, CDR2 LQKENI, per germline. This CDR3 is CASSQGSDTQYF. The CDR3 region has the DNA TGTGCCAGCTCACAGGGGTCAGATACGCAGTATTTT. Complete variable domain (other parts from reference TRBV18 and TRBJ2-3): NAGVMQNPRHLVRRRGQEARLRCSPMKGHSHVYWYRQLPEEGLKFMVYLQKENIIDESGMPKERFSAEFPKEGPSILRIQQVVRGDSAAYFCASSQGSDTQYFGPGTRLTVL.

This CDR3 reads CASSLTDTGYYGYTF. Here the CDR3 DNA reads TGTGCCAGCAGCTTAACAGACACAGGGTACTATGGCTACACCTTC. The gene calls are TRBV11-2 and TRBJ1-2; D perhaps matches TRBD1 (6 bases). The CDR3 is 15 residues long. Germline V gene lookup returns CDR1 SGHAT and CDR2 FQNNGV. V was clipped by 2 bases and J by 3 bases, with 13 bases between them.

The chain uses TRBV2 and TRBJ1-2; 10 bases are a match to TRBD1. V was clipped by 5 bases and J by 8 bases; unmatched bases: 5. The germline gives CDR1 SNHLY, CDR2 FYNNEI. The CDR3 has 13 amino acids. The CDR3 nucleotides are TGTGCCAGCAGTTTGGACAGGGGGGACGGCTACACCTTC. Residues: CASSLDRGDGYTF.

The CDR3 nucleotides are TGTGCCAGCAGTGGGACAGGGCGCCCGTTAAGCTCCTACAATGAGCAGTTCTTC. It encodes CASSGTGRPLSSYNEQFF. J is TRBJ2-1 and V is TRBV2; 8 nucleotides line up with TRBD1. The CDR3 contains 18 residues. V lost 4 bases, J lost 0 bases, and 11 bases stayed unmatched. Germline V lookup: CDR1 SNHLY, CDR2 FYNNEI.

V gene TRBV3-1 (or the pseudogene TRBV3-2) combines with J gene TRBJ2-2, with D tentatively TRBD1 (6 bases). Trimming removed 2 bases at V and 5 bases at J, with 15 bases between. The CDR3 runs to 16 residues. Germline values: CDR1 LGHDT, CDR2 YNNKEL (reference sequence). The CDR3 sequence: CASSQIRDTKTGELFF. CDR3 DNA sequence: TGTGCCAGCAGCCAAATCCGGGACACAAAAACCGGGGAGCTGTTTTTT.